Below are 30 T cell receptor beta chains sequenced from a single sample in a study of CD8 T cells in Susac syndrome. Random hexamers primed reverse transcription of about 0.5 to 1 ug RNA. TCRdb reprocessed the immunoSEQ multiplex PCR reads with MiXCR, giving one entry per CDR3 protein. The sample has 150,000 or so distinct CDR3 sequences; approximately 94% are singletons. Sample: CD4+ T cells from PBMCs. Receptor source: a human donor with multiple sclerosis.

V gene TRBV4-1 combines with J gene TRBJ2-5; tentatively, D is TRBD1 (5 bases). The CDR3 spans 14 residues. V shed 1 base and J shed 9 bases, with 15 bases lying between them. The germline gives CDR1 MGHRA, CDR2 YSYEKL. CDR3 coding DNA: TGCGCCAGCAGCCAAGCCCAGGGTCCCATGGCCCAGTACTTC. Amino acids: CASSQAQGPMAQYF.

V gene TRBV6-6 combines with J gene TRBJ2-7; D may correspond to TRBD1 or TRBD2 (5 bases each). The CDR3 totals 14 residues. V lost 6 bases and J lost 0, with 12 bases in between. Germline lookup yields CDR1 MNHNY and CDR2 SVGAGI (reference sequence). The CDR3 DNA sequence: TGTGCCAGCAGGGGGACGGCCAGCTCCTACGAGCAGTACTTC. It encodes CASRGTASSYEQYF.

The chain has TRBV28 and TRBJ1-2; D is unresolved. Trimming took off 2 bases at V and 4 bases at J, with 11 bases between the two ends. Germline values: CDR1 MDHEN, CDR2 SYDVKM. The CDR3 is made up of 14 amino acids. Here the CDR3 reads CASSLDRPFYGYTF. As DNA, the CDR3 is TGTGCCAGCAGTTTAGATCGGCCGTTCTATGGCTACACCTTC.

This sequence joins TRBV9 and TRBJ2-2; TRBD1 agrees at 9 bases. The germline CDR1 and CDR2 sequences are SGDLS and YYNGEE. The CDR3 is 17 amino acids. Trimming took 6 bases from V and 1 from J; bases not matched to a gene: 10. The DNA of the CDR3 is TGTGCCAGCAACCCCGGACAGGGGTTAATGAACACCGGGGAGCTGTTTTTT. Amino acids: CASNPGQGLMNTGELFF.

This clonotype appeared a single time. The chain combines TRBV6-1 with TRBJ1-3, with D uncertain. The CDR3 is made up of 14 amino acids. The germline gives CDR1 MNHNS, CDR2 SASEGT. V dropped 2 bases and J dropped 5 bases, with 10 bases sitting between them. The CDR3: CASSEPSRRNTIYF. The CDR3 coding sequence is TGTGCCAGCAGTGAACCGAGTAGACGAAACACCATATATTTT.

This clonotype appeared a single time. The genes are TRBV21-1 and TRBJ1-2. TRBV21-1 is described as a pseudogene. CDR3 length: 16 residues. The CDR3 region has the DNA TGTGCCAGCAGCCCGGTGCCAAGGGCAGAACACTATGGCTACACCTTC. Translating gives CASSPVPRAEHYGYTF.

The gene calls are TRBV5-1 and TRBJ2-4, with D perhaps assigned TRBD1 or TRBD2 (5 bases each). Trimming took off 4 bases at V and 6 bases at J, with 14 bases between the two ends. Germline V gene sequence: CDR1 SGHRS, CDR2 YFSETQ. The CDR3 loop spans 14 amino acids. The CDR3 DNA follows: TGCGCCAGCAGCCCCGGGACCCCCGGAAACATTCAGTACTTC. Amino acids: CASSPGTPGNIQYF. Variable domain in full (rest from reference TRBV5-1 and TRBJ2-4): KAGVTQTPRYLIKTRGQQVTLSCSPISGHRSVSWYQQTPGQGLQFLFEYFSETQRNKGNFPGRFSGRQFSNSRSEMNVSTLELGDSALYLCASSPGTPGNIQYFGAGTRLSVL.

This clonotype was found once. The chain has TRBV28 and TRBJ1-2; D is undetermined. Germline V gene sequence: CDR1 MDHEN, CDR2 SYDVKM. The V end lost 2 bases, the J end lost 7 bases, and 8 bases lay between the germline ends. The CDR3 has 12 amino acids. CDR3 region: CASSLRLSGYTF. Here the CDR3 DNA reads TGTGCCAGCAGTTTACGCCTTTCTGGCTACACCTTC.

The chain recombines TRBV6-6 with TRBJ1-5; D is unresolved. The CDR3 length is 14 residues. The germline V gene encodes CDR1 MNHNY and CDR2 SVGAGI (reference sequence). V lost 0 bases and J 7 bases, leaving 10 bases between the germline ends. CDR3 protein: CASSYSRVGQPQHF. The CDR3 bases are TGTGCCAGCAGTTACTCGCGGGTAGGACAGCCCCAGCATTTT.

The rearrangement uses TRBV7-8 and TRBJ2-7; 8 bases fit TRBD1. The CDR3 has 14 amino acids. V lost 5 bases to trimming and J lost 7 bases; unmatched junction nucleotides: 10. Germline CDR1 SGHVS, CDR2 FQNEAQ. The CDR3, as DNA: TGTGCCAGCAGCCCCGGACAGGGTTGGGGGGAGCAGTACTTC. Encoded protein: CASSPGQGWGEQYF.

The CDR3 coding sequence is TGTGCCAGCAGCTTAGAGCCGACAGGGGACTACACCTTC. The encoded protein is CASSLEPTGDYTF. The chain uses TRBV7-9 and TRBJ1-2; 8 positions match TRBD1. Germline CDR1 reads SEHNR; CDR2 reads FQNEAQ (reference sequence). Trimming cost V 1 base and J 10 bases; bases outside gene matches: 5. The CDR3 is 13 amino acids.

V is TRBV6-2 or TRBV6-3 and J is TRBJ2-7; D is tentatively TRBD1 or TRBD2 (5 bases each). V lost 2 bases to trimming and J lost 5 bases, with 7 bases between them. In germline, CDR1 is MNHEY, CDR2 SVGEGT. This CDR3 spans 12 amino acids. CDR3 region: CASSYRGDEQYF. CDR3 coding DNA: TGTGCCAGCAGTTACCGGGGCGACGAGCAGTACTTC.

The count of this clonotype is one. This chain links TRBV15 with TRBJ2-1; TRBD2 agrees at 12 bases. The length of the CDR3 is 20 residues. Germline lookup yields CDR1 LNHNV and CDR2 YYDKDF (reference sequence). The V and J ends lost 0 bases and 0 bases, in that order; junction bases with no gene match: 9. DNA for the CDR3: TGTGCCACCAGCAGAGATTCCGGGACTAGCGGGCTAAACTCCTACAATGAGCAGTTCTTC. Protein: CATSRDSGTSGLNSYNEQFF.

This clonotype was found once. The chain employs TRBV18 and TRBJ1-2; TRBD1 matches 7 bases. The V segment lost 4 bases and the J segment 4 bases; nucleotides outside the gene matches: 3. The germline CDR1 and CDR2 sequences are KGHSH and LQKENI. The CDR3 covers 13 residues. CDR3 sequence: CASSLTGAYGYTF. As DNA, the CDR3 is TGTGCCAGCTCACTCACAGGGGCCTATGGCTACACCTTC.

The chain recombines TRBV2 with TRBJ2-7, with 9 bases that match TRBD1. The J segment lost 3 bases and the V segment lost 8 bases, leaving 5 bases of the junction unmatched. The germline V gene has CDR1 SNHLY and CDR2 FYNNEI. The CDR3 sequence is 13 residues long. The CDR3 spells CASGTGSGYEQYF. CDR3 nucleotide sequence: TGTGCCAGCGGGACAGGGTCGGGCTACGAGCAGTACTTC.

This clonotype was counted once. The chain links TRBV7-9 to TRBJ2-3; weak D call: TRBD2 (5 bases). V was pared by 4 bases and J by 10 bases, with 15 bases between. This CDR3 spans 13 amino acids. Germline lookup yields CDR1 SEHNR and CDR2 FQNEAQ (reference sequence). This CDR3 is CASSWESVVAQYF. CDR3 DNA sequence: TGTGCCAGCAGCTGGGAGTCCGTCGTGGCGCAGTATTTT.

The genes are TRBV7-8 and TRBJ2-7; 12 bases line up with TRBD2. The germline V gene encodes CDR1 SGHVS and CDR2 FQNEAQ. Germline trimming cut 5 bases from V and 4 bases from J; bases unmatched to any gene: 6. CDR3 length: 15 amino acids. CDR3 residues: CASSPRLAGDYEQYF. CDR3 DNA: TGTGCCAGCAGCCCAAGACTAGCGGGAGATTACGAGCAGTACTTC.

The chain joins TRBV29-1 to TRBJ1-4; D possibly corresponds to TRBD1 (5 bases). This CDR3 comprises 13 residues. Germline CDR1 and CDR2: SQVTM and ANQGSEA. V shed 7 bases and J shed 6 bases, with 15 bases lying between them. CDR3 in DNA: TGCAGCGCTATGACAGTGGCGGATGAAAAACTGTTTTTT. Encoded protein: CSAMTVADEKLFF.

The V and J genes are TRBV27 and TRBJ2-6; D is unresolved. Germline values: CDR1 MNHEY, CDR2 SMNVEV (reference sequence). The CDR3 sequence is 15 residues long. V lost 5 bases, J lost 8 bases, and 16 bases lay in between. The CDR3 DNA sequence: TGTGCCAGCAGTATGAGCGCCCAACGGACCAACGTCCTGACTTTC. It encodes CASSMSAQRTNVLTF. The whole variable domain, filled in from reference TRBV27 and TRBJ2-6, reads EAQVTQNPRYLITVTGKKLTVTCSQNMNHEYMSWYRQDPGLGLRQIYYSMNVEVTDKGDVPEGYKVSRKEKRNFPLILESPSPNQTSLYFCASSMSAQRTNVLTFGAGSRLTVL.

V and J are TRBV28 and TRBJ2-7; no clear D. V lost 11 bases, J lost 2 bases, and 7 bases lay in between. Germline assignment: CDR1 MDHEN and CDR2 SYDVKM. This CDR3 has 10 amino acids. CDR3 region: CASGPYEQYF. CDR3 bases: TGTGCCTCCGGCCCCTACGAGCAGTACTTC.

The chain links TRBV27 to TRBJ1-5; TRBD1 is a possible D gene (5 bases). This CDR3 contains 13 residues. Trimming took off 3 bases at V and 6 bases at J, with 9 bases between the two ends. The V gene's germline CDR1 is MNHEY and CDR2 SMNVEV (reference sequence). The CDR3 sequence: CASSFRGGQPQHF. The DNA for the CDR3 is TGTGCCAGCAGTTTTCGGGGCGGTCAGCCCCAGCATTTT.

The chain uses TRBV4-1 and TRBJ2-3, with 8 bases lining up with TRBD2. Germline CDR1 is MGHRA and CDR2 is YSYEKL. The CDR3 sequence is 18 residues long. The V gene end was trimmed by 1 base and the J gene end by 3 bases; junction bases not matched to a gene: 12. The CDR3 DNA reads TGCGCCAGCAGCCAAGTCCCCCAACTAGCGGCCCCGACAGATACGCAGTATTTT. Amino acids: CASSQVPQLAAPTDTQYF.

The chain joins TRBV11-2 to TRBJ2-2, with unresolved D. Germline V gene data show CDR1 as SGHAT and CDR2 as FQNNGV. This CDR3 has 16 amino acids. The V end lost 3 bases, the J end lost 0 bases, and 11 bases lay between the germline ends. Here the CDR3 DNA reads TGTGCCAGCAGCTTTGGGTCCGGTGCGAACACCGGGGAGCTGTTTTTT. It specifies CASSFGSGANTGELFF.

The chain employs TRBV3-1 and TRBJ2-3; no definite D call. In germline, CDR1 is LGHDT, CDR2 YNNKEL (reference sequence). The V and J ends lost 4 bases and 5 bases respectively, with 7 bases between them. The CDR3 is 12 amino acids. CDR3 amino acids: CASSLRLDTQYF. CDR3 coding DNA: TGTGCCAGCAGCCTCCGCTTAGATACGCAGTATTTT.

This clonotype occurred once. The gene calls are TRBV30 and TRBJ2-1, with TRBD2 matching 10 bases. Germline CDR1 reads GTSNPN; CDR2 reads SVGIG (reference sequence). The CDR3 extends over 15 amino acids. V trimming: 3 bases; J trimming: 7 bases; junction bases outside the gene matches: 9. CDR3 nucleotides: TGTGCCTGGAGGAGAACTAGCGGGGCTACAAATGAGCAGTTCTTC. Encoded protein: CAWRRTSGATNEQFF.

J is TRBJ2-2 and V is TRBV12-5, with TRBD2 matching 8 bases. The CDR3 is made up of 16 amino acids. V lost 0 bases, J lost 3 bases, and 3 bases stayed unmatched. Germline V gene data show CDR1 as LGHNT and CDR2 as FRNRAP. CDR3 loop: CASGLVISGDTGELFF. CDR3 DNA: TGTGCTAGTGGTTTGGTAATTAGCGGGGACACCGGGGAGCTGTTTTTT.

The V and J genes are TRBV29-1 and TRBJ1-1; TRBD1 might be the D (5 bases). This CDR3 comprises 12 residues. Germline values: CDR1 SQVTM, CDR2 ANQGSEA. V lost 5 bases and J 4 bases, leaving 11 bases between the germline ends. Here the CDR3 reads CSVSIGGTEAFF. CDR3 bases: TGCAGCGTTTCTATCGGGGGCACTGAAGCTTTCTTT.

J is TRBJ2-1 and V is TRBV6-1; TRBD2 matches 10 bases. J lost 5 bases, V lost 6 bases, and 10 bases had no gene match. This CDR3 has 16 amino acids. Germline V gene lookup returns CDR1 MNHNS and CDR2 SASEGT. CDR3 sequence: CASSQLTSGTHNEQFF. DNA of the CDR3: TGTGCCAGCAGCCAACTAACTAGCGGGACACACAATGAGCAGTTCTTC.

This sequence joins TRBV7-2 and TRBJ1-1; 7 bases line up with TRBD1. CDR1 and CDR2 (germline): SGHTA, FQGNSA. CDR3 length equals 13 residues. V shed 3 bases, J shed 6 bases, and the junction held 4 bases outside the gene matches. CDR3 sequence reads: CASSFGQVPEAFF. DNA for the CDR3: TGTGCCAGCAGCTTTGGACAGGTCCCTGAAGCTTTCTTT.

The chain links TRBV30 to TRBJ1-1; tentative D call: TRBD1 (5 bases). The CDR3 consists of 13 residues. V lost 5 bases and J lost 2, with 12 bases in between. Germline CDR1 reads GTSNPN; CDR2 reads SVGIG (reference sequence). CDR3 amino acids: CAWLDSFNTEAFF. CDR3 nucleotides: TGTGCCTGGTTAGACAGTTTTAACACTGAAGCTTTCTTT.